This T cell receptor beta chain was retrieved from a study of blood T cell repertoires in COVID-19. Enrollees, about 18 to 90 years old, lived in around 23 US areas. The study assigned cohorts using participant-reported clinical history. Assay used: immunoSEQ multiplex PCR; TCRdb lists only in-frame clones, some missing. There are under 250,000 clones in the sample; 83% occur only once, and about 3.8% lies in the top ten. This clone was found once. Other DNA sequences in the same sample also yield this CDR3. The V gene's germline CDR1 is MNHEY and CDR2 SMNVEV (reference sequence). The CDR3 runs 15 residues. V was pared by 3 bases and J by 4 bases, with 3 bases of the junction left unmatched.

This receptor was obtained from a woman aged 40 to 50 who had been exposed to COVID-19. The gene calls are TRBV27 and TRBJ1-3; 10 bases fit TRBD1. The sequenced sample was PBMCs or T cells enriched from blood (not recorded which). The CDR3 region is CASSLDRGSGNTIYF. DNA for the CDR3: TGTGCCAGCAGTTTGGACAGGGGGAGCGGAAACACCATATATTTT.